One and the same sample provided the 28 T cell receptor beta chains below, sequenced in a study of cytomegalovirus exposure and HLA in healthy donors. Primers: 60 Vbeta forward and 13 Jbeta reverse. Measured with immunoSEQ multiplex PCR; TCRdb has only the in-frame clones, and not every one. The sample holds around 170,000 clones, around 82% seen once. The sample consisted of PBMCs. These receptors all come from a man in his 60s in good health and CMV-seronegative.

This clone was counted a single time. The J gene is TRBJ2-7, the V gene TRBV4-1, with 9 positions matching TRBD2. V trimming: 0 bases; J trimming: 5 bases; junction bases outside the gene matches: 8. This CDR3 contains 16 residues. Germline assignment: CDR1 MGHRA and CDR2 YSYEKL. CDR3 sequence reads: CASSQDRGGGVDEQYF. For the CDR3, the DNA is TGCGCCAGCAGCCAAGATCGGGGCGGGGGGGTCGACGAGCAGTACTTC.

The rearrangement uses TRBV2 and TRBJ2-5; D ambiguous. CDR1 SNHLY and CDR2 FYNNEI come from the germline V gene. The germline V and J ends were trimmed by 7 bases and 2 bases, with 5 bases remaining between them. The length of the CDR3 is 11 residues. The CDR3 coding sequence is TGTGCCAGCACCCTACAAGAGACCCAGTACTTC. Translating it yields CASTLQETQYF.

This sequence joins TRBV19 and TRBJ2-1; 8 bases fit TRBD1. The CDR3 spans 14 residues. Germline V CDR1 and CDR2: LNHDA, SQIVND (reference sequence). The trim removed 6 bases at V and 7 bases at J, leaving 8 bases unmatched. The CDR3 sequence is CASRDPGGSNEQFF. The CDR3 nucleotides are TGTGCCAGTAGGGATCCAGGGGGCTCGAATGAGCAGTTCTTC.

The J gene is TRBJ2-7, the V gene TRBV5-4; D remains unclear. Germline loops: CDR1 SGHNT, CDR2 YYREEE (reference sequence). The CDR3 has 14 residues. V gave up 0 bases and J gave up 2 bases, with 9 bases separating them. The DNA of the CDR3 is TGTGCCAGCAGCTTGGAGCTTTCTGCCTACGAGCAGTACTTC. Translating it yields CASSLELSAYEQYF.

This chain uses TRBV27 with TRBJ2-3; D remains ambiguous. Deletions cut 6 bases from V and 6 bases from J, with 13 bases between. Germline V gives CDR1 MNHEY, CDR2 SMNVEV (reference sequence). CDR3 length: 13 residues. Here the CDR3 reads CASRVIQWDTQYF. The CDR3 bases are TGTGCCAGCAGGGTAATTCAGTGGGATACGCAGTATTTT.

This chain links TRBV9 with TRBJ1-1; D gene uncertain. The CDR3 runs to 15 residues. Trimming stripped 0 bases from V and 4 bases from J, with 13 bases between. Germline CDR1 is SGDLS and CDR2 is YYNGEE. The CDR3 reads CASSVDPRRGTEAFF. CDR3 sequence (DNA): TGTGCCAGCAGCGTAGACCCCCGTCGGGGCACTGAAGCTTTCTTT. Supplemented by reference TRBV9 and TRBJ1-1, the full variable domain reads DSGVTQTPKHLITATGQRVTLRCSPRSGDLSVYWYQQSLDQGLQFLIQYYNGEERAKGNILERFSAQQFPDLHSELNLSSLELGDSALYFCASSVDPRRGTEAFFGQGTRLTVV.

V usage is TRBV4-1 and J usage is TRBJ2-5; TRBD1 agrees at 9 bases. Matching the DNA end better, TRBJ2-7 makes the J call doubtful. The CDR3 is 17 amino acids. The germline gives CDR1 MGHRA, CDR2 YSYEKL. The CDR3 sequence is CASSHPQNRDRDPEQYF. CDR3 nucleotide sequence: TGCGCCAGCAGCCACCCACAAAACCGGGACAGGGATCCCGAGCAGTACTTC.

CDR3 region: CASSSEGVGQGSGYTF. For the CDR3, the DNA is TGTGCCAGCAGCTCCGAAGGGGTTGGACAGGGGTCGGGCTACACCTTC. The chain joins TRBV5-6 to TRBJ1-2, with TRBD1 matching over 9 bases. The CDR3 length is 16 residues. Germline trimming cut 3 bases from V and 8 bases from J; bases unmatched to any gene: 14. Germline-derived CDR1 and CDR2 are SGHDT and YYEEEE.

CDR3 in amino acids: CASSDPGLASTDTQYF. The CDR3 coding sequence is TGTGCCAGCAGTGATCCTGGACTGGCTAGCACAGATACGCAGTATTTT. V is TRBV25-1 and J is TRBJ2-3; perhaps TRBD2 as D (5 bases). Looked up from germline, CDR1 is MGHDK and CDR2 is SYGVNS. V lost 3 bases and J lost 0, with 13 bases in between. The CDR3 runs 16 residues.

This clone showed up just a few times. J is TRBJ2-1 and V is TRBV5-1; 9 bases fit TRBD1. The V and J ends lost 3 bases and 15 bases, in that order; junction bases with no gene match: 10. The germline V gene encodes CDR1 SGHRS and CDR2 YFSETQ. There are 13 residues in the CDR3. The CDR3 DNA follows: TGCGCCAGCAGCTCGGAGGCTCGGGACAGGGCGTTCTTC. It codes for CASSSEARDRAFF.

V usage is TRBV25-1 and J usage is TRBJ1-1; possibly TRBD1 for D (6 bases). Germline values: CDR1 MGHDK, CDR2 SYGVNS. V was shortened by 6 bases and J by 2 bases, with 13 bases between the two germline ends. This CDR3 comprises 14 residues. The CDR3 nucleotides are TGTGCCAGCAGACAGACAGGATTCAACACTGAAGCTTTCTTT. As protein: CASRQTGFNTEAFF. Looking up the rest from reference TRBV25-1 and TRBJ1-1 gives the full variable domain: EADIYQTPRYLVIGTGKKITLECSQTMGHDKMYWYQQDPGMELHLIHYSYGVNSTEKGDLSSESTVSRIRTEHFPLTLESARPSHTSQYLCASRQTGFNTEAFFGQGTRLTVV.

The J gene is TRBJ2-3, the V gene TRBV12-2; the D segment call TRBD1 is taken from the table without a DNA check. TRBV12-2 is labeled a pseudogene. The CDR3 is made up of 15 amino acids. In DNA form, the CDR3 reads TGTGCAAGTCGCTTACAGGGGAATGGCACAGATACGCAGTATTTT. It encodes CASRLQGNGTDTQYF.

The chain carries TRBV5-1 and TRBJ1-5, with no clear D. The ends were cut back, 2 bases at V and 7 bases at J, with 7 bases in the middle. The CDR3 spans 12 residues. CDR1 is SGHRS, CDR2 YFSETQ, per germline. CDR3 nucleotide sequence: TGCGCCAGCAGCTTTTCCGGGCAGCCCCAGCATTTT. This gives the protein CASSFSGQPQHF.

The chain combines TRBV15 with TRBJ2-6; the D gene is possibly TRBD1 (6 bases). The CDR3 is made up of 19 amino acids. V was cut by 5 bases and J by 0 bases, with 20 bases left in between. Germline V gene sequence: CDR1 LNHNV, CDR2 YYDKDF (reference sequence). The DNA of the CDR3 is TGTGCCACCAGCCGATTAACCGGGACATCGAGCTCTGGGGCCAACGTCCTGACTTTC. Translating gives CATSRLTGTSSSGANVLTF.

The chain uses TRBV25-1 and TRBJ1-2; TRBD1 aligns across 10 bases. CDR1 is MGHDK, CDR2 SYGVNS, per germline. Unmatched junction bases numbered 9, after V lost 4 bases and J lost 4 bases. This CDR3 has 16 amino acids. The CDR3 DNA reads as TGTGCCAGCAGTGCTCCGGGACAGGGGACAACCTATGGCTACACCTTC. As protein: CASSAPGQGTTYGYTF.

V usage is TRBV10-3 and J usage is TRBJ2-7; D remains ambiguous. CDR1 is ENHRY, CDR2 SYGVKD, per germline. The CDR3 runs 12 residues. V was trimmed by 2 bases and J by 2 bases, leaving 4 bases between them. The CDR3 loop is CAISEVAYEQYF. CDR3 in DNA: TGTGCCATCAGTGAGGTAGCCTACGAGCAGTACTTC.

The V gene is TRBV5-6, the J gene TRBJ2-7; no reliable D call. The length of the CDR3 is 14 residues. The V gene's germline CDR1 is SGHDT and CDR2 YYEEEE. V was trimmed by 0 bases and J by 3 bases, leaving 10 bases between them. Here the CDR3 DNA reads TGTGCCAGCAGCTTGGGCAGAAGTAACTACGAGCAGTACTTC. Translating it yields CASSLGRSNYEQYF.

This CDR3 is CASSERAGPYEQYF. DNA for the CDR3: TGTGCCAGCAGTGAACGAGCGGGACCCTACGAGCAGTACTTC. The genes are TRBV6-1 and TRBJ2-7; 7 bases map to TRBD2. Germline assignment: CDR1 MNHNS and CDR2 SASEGT. Trimming removed 2 bases from V and 2 bases from J; junction bases left unmatched: 3. The CDR3 is made up of 14 amino acids.

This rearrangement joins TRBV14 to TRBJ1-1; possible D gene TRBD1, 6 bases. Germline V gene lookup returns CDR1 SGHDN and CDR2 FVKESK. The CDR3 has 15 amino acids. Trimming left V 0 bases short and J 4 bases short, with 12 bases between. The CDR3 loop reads CASSQDTGTGTEAFF. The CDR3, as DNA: TGTGCCAGCAGCCAAGATACAGGGACCGGCACTGAAGCTTTCTTT.

The CDR3 loop reads CASRPLQGGTDTQYF. CDR3 nucleotide sequence: TGTGCCAGCAGACCCTTACAGGGGGGGACAGATACGCAGTATTTT. V usage is TRBV5-4 and J usage is TRBJ2-3, with D possibly being TRBD1 (8 bases). The CDR3 has 15 amino acids. The germline gives CDR1 SGHNT, CDR2 YYREEE (reference sequence). With 5 bases removed from V and 3 bases from J, the gap between germline ends came to 16 bases.

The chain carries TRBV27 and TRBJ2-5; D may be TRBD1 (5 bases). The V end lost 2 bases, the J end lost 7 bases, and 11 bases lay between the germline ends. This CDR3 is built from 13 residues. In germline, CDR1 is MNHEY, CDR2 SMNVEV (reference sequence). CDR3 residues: CASSLRQYGTQYF. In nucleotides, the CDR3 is TGTGCCAGCAGTTTAAGACAGTATGGGACCCAGTACTTC.

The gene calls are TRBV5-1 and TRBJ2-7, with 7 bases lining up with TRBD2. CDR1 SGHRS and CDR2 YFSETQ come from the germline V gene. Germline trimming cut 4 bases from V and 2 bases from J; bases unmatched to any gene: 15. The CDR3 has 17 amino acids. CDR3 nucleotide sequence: TGCGCCAGCAGCAAGATTCCCATGGCGGGGGTAACCTACGAGCAGTACTTC. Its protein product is CASSKIPMAGVTYEQYF.

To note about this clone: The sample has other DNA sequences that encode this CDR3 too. DNA of the CDR3: TGCGCCAGCAGCTTGACAGGGGGCAATGAAAAACTGTTTTTT. Translating gives CASSLTGGNEKLFF. The V and J genes are TRBV5-1 and TRBJ1-4; TRBD1 aligns across 9 bases. This CDR3 has 14 amino acids. V gave up 1 base and J gave up 5 bases; unmatched junction bases: 0. Looked up from germline, CDR1 is SGHRS and CDR2 is YFSETQ. The full variable domain, rest sourced from reference TRBV5-1 and TRBJ1-4, is KAGVTQTPRYLIKTRGQQVTLSCSPISGHRSVSWYQQTPGQGLQFLFEYFSETQRNKGNFPGRFSGRQFSNSRSEMNVSTLELGDSALYLCASSLTGGNEKLFFGSGTQLSVL.

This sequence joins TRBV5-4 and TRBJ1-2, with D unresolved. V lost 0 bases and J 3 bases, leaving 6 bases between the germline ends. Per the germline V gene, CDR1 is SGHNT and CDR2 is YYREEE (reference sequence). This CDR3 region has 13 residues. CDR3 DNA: TGTGCCAGCAGCTTGGAAGCGGACTATGGCTACACCTTC. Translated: CASSLEADYGYTF. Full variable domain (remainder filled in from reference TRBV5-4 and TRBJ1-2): ETGVTQSPTHLIKTRGQQVTLRCSSQSGHNTVSWYQQALGQGPQFIFQYYREEENGRGNFPPRFSGLQFPNYSSELNVNALELDDSALYLCASSLEADYGYTFGSGTRLTVV.

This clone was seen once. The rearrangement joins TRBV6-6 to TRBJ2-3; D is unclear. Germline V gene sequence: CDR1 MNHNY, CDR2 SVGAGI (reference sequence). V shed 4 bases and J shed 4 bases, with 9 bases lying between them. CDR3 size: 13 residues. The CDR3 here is CASSSHSADTQYF. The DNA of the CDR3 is TGTGCCAGCAGTTCCCACAGTGCAGATACGCAGTATTTT.

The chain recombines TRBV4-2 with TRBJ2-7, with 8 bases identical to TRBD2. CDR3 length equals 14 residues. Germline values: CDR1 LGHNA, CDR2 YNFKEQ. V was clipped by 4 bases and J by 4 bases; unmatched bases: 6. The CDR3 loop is CASSLKREKYEQYF. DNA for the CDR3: TGTGCCAGCAGCCTGAAGCGGGAGAAGTACGAGCAGTACTTC.

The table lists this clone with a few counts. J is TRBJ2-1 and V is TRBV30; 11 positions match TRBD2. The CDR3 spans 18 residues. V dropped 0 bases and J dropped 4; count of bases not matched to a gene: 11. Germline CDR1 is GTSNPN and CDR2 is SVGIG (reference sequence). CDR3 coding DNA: TGTGCCTGGAGTGTGATTAGGCTAGCGGGAGGCAAGTACAATGAGCAGTTCTTC. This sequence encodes CAWSVIRLAGGKYNEQFF.

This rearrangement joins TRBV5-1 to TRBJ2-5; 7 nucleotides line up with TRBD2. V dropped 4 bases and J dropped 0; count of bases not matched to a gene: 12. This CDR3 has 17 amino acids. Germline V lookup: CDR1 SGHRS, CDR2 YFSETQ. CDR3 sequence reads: CASSVEGWLADQETQYF. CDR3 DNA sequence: TGCGCCAGCAGCGTTGAGGGGTGGCTAGCGGACCAAGAGACCCAGTACTTC.